Detailed here is one T cell receptor (beta chain). Its specificity is not known. Every one of the donors was a healthy Caucasian. V gave up 3 bases and J gave up 5 bases, with 19 bases separating them. The CDR3 is 15 amino acids. Looked up from germline, CDR1 is DFQATT and CDR2 is SNEGSKA (reference sequence). The data were taken from a study of identical twins. Study results and limitations: Zero-insertion analyses were open to partial confounding by invariant MAIT and iNKT cells. Conclusions leaned on cross-sectional statistical analysis and did not track the same donors over time.

MiXCR, run by TCRdb on the 5' RACE reads, gives a single entry per CDR3 protein. The sample includes about 730,000 distinct CDR3 sequences, about 20% of them seen just once. These data were also reused for a study on T cells expressing NK-cell markers. As reported in that work: One of eight sequenced donors was HCMV-seronegative; the other seven were seropositive.

Sequenced input: PBMCs. The receptor was derived from a woman aged 18-30 years in good health. The rearrangement links TRBV20-1 to TRBJ2-5; TRBD2 is a possible D gene (6 bases). CDR3 coding DNA: TGCAGTGCTAGTGAGGGGCGTCCCGGAGGGGAGACCCAGTACTTC. This encodes CSASEGRPGGETQYF.